This T cell receptor (beta chain) was recorded in a study of T cell responses to AZD1222 COVID-19 vaccine. Clones were read by immunoSEQ multiplex PCR, and TCRdb kept only the in-frame ones, dropping some. The sample lists 150,000 or so clones; about nine tenths were seen once. Concerning this clone itself: Its antigen is still unknown.

Study observations and caveats: Among the donors, most were white British and more were female, and clonal diversity was possibly underestimated. The span of vaccine-associated CD4 TCRs extended across spike, with dominance at 160-218 and 743-854. The study found Spike-specific TCR breadth and depth rose after two AZD1222 doses.

The CDR3 extends over 14 amino acids. V was shortened by 3 bases and J by 7 bases, with 14 bases between the two germline ends. In germline, CDR1 is SGHRS, CDR2 YFSETQ. V usage is TRBV5-1 and J usage is TRBJ2-1; TRBD2 is a possible D gene (5 bases). The receptor's source is an adult in good health. Source: peripheral blood, taken on day 0 of MenACWY control vaccination. As DNA, the CDR3 is TGCGCCAGCAGCTCCCCCCCGGGGAGAAATGAGCAGTTCTTC. Translation: CASSSPPGRNEQFF.